Shown below are 30 T cell receptor beta chains from a single sample sequenced in a study of T cells in Graves' hyperthyroidism and ophthalmopathy. The investigators amplified TCR beta CDR3 regions from RNA transcripts. The TCR CDR3 was amplified in a first-round RT-PCR using the HTBI primer set. Each CDR3 protein is one row after TCRdb ran MiXCR on the multiplex PCR reads. This table has 600,000 to 750,000 distinct CDR3 sequences, around 16% appearing once. Sequenced sample: blood. The receptors derive from a man between 50 and 59 years old with Graves' hyperthyroidism.

This clonotype occurred many times. The V gene is TRBV7-3, the J gene TRBJ2-3, with D perhaps matching TRBD1 (6 bases). Germline lookup yields CDR1 SGHTA and CDR2 FQGTGA. This CDR3 is 14 amino acids long. Trimming cost V 2 bases and J 3 bases, with 9 bases left between them. The CDR3 DNA reads as TGTGCCAGCAGCTTATACAGGGAAACAGATACGCAGTATTTT. Translating gives CASSLYRETDTQYF.

The CDR3, as DNA: TGTGCCGGAGGAATGAACACTGAAGCTTTCTTT. This translates into CAGGMNTEAFF. The chain carries TRBV7-9 and TRBJ1-1; D remains unclear. V was pared by 11 bases and J by 0 bases, with 7 bases between. CDR3 size: 11 residues. CDR1 is SEHNR and CDR2 is FQNEAQ in the germline V gene (reference sequence). The full variable domain, completed using reference TRBV7-9 and TRBJ1-1, is DTGVSQNPRHKITKRGQNVTFRCDPISEHNRLYWYRQTLGQGPEFLTYFQNEAQLEKSRLLSDRFSAERPKGSFSTLEIQRTEQGDSAMYLCAGGMNTEAFFGQGTRLTVV.

At least ten counts were recorded for this clonotype. The chain couples TRBV27 to TRBJ2-6; perhaps TRBD1 as D (5 bases). This CDR3 contains 17 residues. Germline V gene sequence: CDR1 MNHEY, CDR2 SMNVEV (reference sequence). Trimming cost V 4 bases and J 4 bases, with 17 bases left between them. The CDR3 coding sequence is TGTGCCAGCAGTTCGCATCCGACAGTGAGAGGGGCCAACGTCCTGACTTTC. Its translation is CASSSHPTVRGANVLTF.

The chain carries TRBV24-1 and TRBJ2-7; the D gene is possibly TRBD1 (5 bases). The V and J ends lost 6 bases and 1 base respectively, with 12 bases between them. The CDR3 sequence is 14 residues long. CDR1 is KGHDR, CDR2 SFDVKD, per germline. CDR3 loop: CATSPAGPSYEQYF. The CDR3 DNA reads as TGTGCCACCAGTCCGGCAGGGCCATCCTACGAGCAGTACTTC.

On this clonotype: At one end, the junction sequence differs from germline, possibly due to a read error. This rearrangement joins TRBV2 to TRBJ2-7, with D possibly called TRBD1 or TRBD2 (5 bases each). Germline V gene lookup returns CDR1 SNHLY and CDR2 FYNNEI. CDR3 length: 16 amino acids. For the CDR3, the DNA is TGCGCCAGCAGACAAGTATCCGGGACCCCATCCTACGAGCAGTACTTC. Translation: CASRQVSGTPSYEQYF.

Ten or more counts support this clonotype. The rearrangement links TRBV27 to TRBJ1-2, with D possibly matching TRBD1 (6 bases). CDR3 length: 14 residues. Trimming removed 4 bases from V and 7 bases from J, with 16 bases in between. Germline V CDR1 and CDR2: MNHEY, SMNVEV (reference sequence). In nucleotides, the CDR3 is TGTGCCAGCAGTTCTACAGGGTTTCAGAGTGGCTACACCTTC. This translates into CASSSTGFQSGYTF.

This clonotype was found many times. V usage is TRBV11-2 and J usage is TRBJ2-1, with 10 bases identical to TRBD2. From germline, CDR1 is SGHAT and CDR2 FQNNGV. The CDR3 is 16 residues long. J was trimmed by 4 bases and V by 5 bases; bases with no gene match: 8. The CDR3 nucleotides are TGTGCCAGCAGCCTGACCGGGACTAGCGCTTACAATGAGCAGTTCTTC. The encoded protein is CASSLTGTSAYNEQFF.

The rearrangement links TRBV6-1 to TRBJ2-3; D uncertain. From germline, CDR1 is MNHNS and CDR2 SASEGT. V lost 3 bases to trimming and J lost 1 base, with 17 bases between them. The CDR3 is 17 residues long. This CDR3 reads CASSEPGSAAGTDTQYF. DNA of the CDR3: TGTGCCAGCAGTGAGCCGGGCAGTGCGGCTGGCACAGATACGCAGTATTTT.

This clonotype was seen ten or more times. The V gene is TRBV6-1, the J gene TRBJ2-2, with D unresolved. V lost 5 bases to trimming and J lost 6 bases, with 13 bases between them. The germline V gene has CDR1 MNHNS and CDR2 SASEGT. The CDR3 runs 14 residues. The CDR3 sequence: CASSQESGAGELFF. The DNA of the CDR3 is TGTGCCAGCAGTCAGGAAAGTGGAGCCGGGGAGCTGTTTTTT.

The CDR3 DNA reads TGTGCCAGCAGCCCTCCCTGGGGACCACACTACGAGCAGTACTTC. This sequence encodes CASSPPWGPHYEQYF. The chain links TRBV9 to TRBJ2-7; the D gene could be TRBD1 or TRBD2 (5 bases each). The CDR3 loop spans 15 amino acids. Germline assignment: CDR1 SGDLS and CDR2 YYNGEE. Trimming shortened V by 4 bases and J by 3 bases, and 17 bases separated the two germline ends.

In its sample, this clonotype was seen many times. CDR3 amino acids: CASSINAGTRRETQYF. The CDR3 DNA reads TGTGCCAGTAGTATTAATGCGGGAACACGGCGAGAGACCCAGTACTTC. V gene TRBV19 combines with J gene TRBJ2-5; perhaps TRBD2 as D (6 bases). Germline V lookup: CDR1 LNHDA, CDR2 SQIVND (reference sequence). V lost 3 bases, J lost 4 bases, and 18 bases lay in between. The CDR3 totals 16 residues.

This clonotype was seen many times. The chain links TRBV28 to TRBJ2-5; D perhaps matches TRBD1 (5 bases). Germline CDR1 is MDHEN and CDR2 is SYDVKM. The CDR3 contains 13 residues. Trimming shortened V by 5 bases and J by 3 bases, and 10 bases separated the two germline ends. The CDR3 nucleotides read TGTGCCAGCAGTCGTTGGGGCGAAGAGACCCAGTACTTC. This encodes CASSRWGEETQYF. Full variable domain (outside the CDR3, taken from reference TRBV28 and TRBJ2-5): DVKVTQSSRYLVKRTGEKVFLECVQDMDHENMFWYRQDPGLGLRLIYFSYDVKMKEKGDIPEGYSVSREKKERFSLILESASTNQTSMYLCASSRWGEETQYFGPGTRLLVL.

This clonotype was counted ten times or more. The V call is TRBV2, the J call TRBJ2-7; D ambiguous. With 3 bases removed from V and 2 bases from J, the gap between germline ends came to 5 bases. In germline, CDR1 is SNHLY, CDR2 FYNNEI. The CDR3 is 12 amino acids. CDR3 protein: CASSDDTYEQYF. Written as DNA, the CDR3 is TGTGCCAGCAGTGATGATACCTACGAGCAGTACTTC.

The rearrangement uses TRBV5-1 and TRBJ2-7; TRBD1 matches 12 bases. CDR3 size: 15 residues. V lost 3 bases, J lost 3 bases, and 4 bases stayed unmatched. The germline CDR1 and CDR2 sequences are SGHRS and YFSETQ. CDR3 coding DNA: TGCGCCAGCAGCTGGGGACAGGGGGCCAACTACGAGCAGTACTTC. Residues: CASSWGQGANYEQYF. The full variable domain, its missing parts supplied by reference TRBV5-1 and TRBJ2-7, is KAGVTQTPRYLIKTRGQQVTLSCSPISGHRSVSWYQQTPGQGLQFLFEYFSETQRNKGNFPGRFSGRQFSNSRSEMNVSTLELGDSALYLCASSWGQGANYEQYFGPGTRLTVT.

A word on this clonotype: A much larger clone is a single base away; this may be a read error. The V call is TRBV5-4, the J call TRBJ1-1, with D maybe TRBD1 (5 bases). The germline V and J ends were trimmed by 3 bases and 3 bases, with 12 bases remaining between them. CDR3 size: 14 residues. Germline V lookup: CDR1 SGHNT, CDR2 YYREEE (reference sequence). This CDR3 is CASSSRDGDTEAFF. The CDR3 nucleotides are TGTGCCAGCAGCTCCCGGGACGGGGACACTGAAGCTTTCTTT.

This clonotype has just a few counts. The CDR3 loop is CASGRTNIGNTIYF. The DNA for the CDR3 is TGTGCCAGCGGGCGGACGAATATTGGAAACACCATATATTTT. The chain joins TRBV6-1 to TRBJ1-3; unclear D gene. The CDR3 has 14 amino acids. The germline V gene has CDR1 MNHNS and CDR2 SASEGT. Trimming stripped 8 bases from V and 3 bases from J, with 14 bases between.

This clonotype was seen repeatedly, ten times or more. V usage is TRBV12-3 or TRBV12-4 and J usage is TRBJ1-3, with no clear D. The CDR3 runs to 15 residues. Trimming removed 1 base from V and 0 bases from J, with 7 bases in between. The CDR3 loop reads CASSLDSYSGNTIYF. The DNA of the CDR3 is TGTGCCAGCAGTTTAGACAGCTACTCTGGAAACACCATATATTTT.

This clonotype appeared a few times. The rearrangement links TRBV6-1 to TRBJ2-3; D ambiguous. Per germline, CDR1 MNHNS and CDR2 SASEGT. This CDR3 spans 15 amino acids. The V end was cut by 5 bases, the J end by 3 bases, with 15 bases between. The CDR3 here is CASSNGPWGTDTQYF. The CDR3 DNA sequence: TGTGCCAGCAGTAACGGACCTTGGGGAACAGATACGCAGTATTTT.

The V and J genes are TRBV19 and TRBJ1-1; D gene uncertain. V was clipped by 1 base and J by 1 base, with 4 bases between them. The CDR3 consists of 13 residues. CDR1 and CDR2 from the germline V gene are LNHDA and SQIVND (reference sequence). The CDR3 region is CASSIAQNTEAFF. CDR3 coding DNA: TGTGCCAGTAGTATAGCACAGAACACTGAAGCTTTCTTT.

This clonotype was observed at least ten times. V and J are TRBV29-1 and TRBJ2-1, with TRBD2 matching over 11 bases. V shed 1 base, J shed 7 bases, and the junction held 6 bases outside the gene matches. Germline lookup yields CDR1 SQVTM and CDR2 ANQGSEA. The CDR3 spans 15 residues. CDR3 protein: CSVEGVAGGRNEQFF. DNA for the CDR3: TGCAGCGTTGAAGGGGTAGCGGGAGGGCGTAATGAGCAGTTCTTC.

This clonotype has a count of ten or more. The rearrangement joins TRBV19 to TRBJ2-7; no clear D gene. Trimming removed 3 bases at V and 1 base at J, with 7 bases between. This CDR3 is built from 13 residues. In germline, CDR1 is LNHDA, CDR2 SQIVND (reference sequence). The CDR3 nucleotides read TGTGCCAGTAGTATCACTCGGTCCTACGAGCAGTACTTC. Protein: CASSITRSYEQYF.

To note about this clonotype: This clone may be a read error of a much larger clone one base away. The chain links TRBV10-3 to TRBJ2-3; maybe TRBD1 (6 bases). The germline V gene encodes CDR1 ENHRY and CDR2 SYGVKD. This CDR3 has 14 amino acids. In DNA form, the CDR3 reads TGTGCCTCCCCCGGGGACACCAACACAGATACGCGGTATTTT. This encodes CASPGDTNTDTRYF.

This clonotype was seen ten or more times. The genes are TRBV11-2 and TRBJ2-7; 10 nucleotides align to TRBD2. J was trimmed by 4 bases and V by 4 bases; bases with no gene match: 7. Germline V gives CDR1 SGHAT, CDR2 FQNNGV. The CDR3 runs to 15 residues. The CDR3 nucleotides read TGTGCCAGCAGCTCTACAGCGGGAGGGCCGTACGAGCAGTACTTC. Its protein is CASSSTAGGPYEQYF.

V is TRBV20-1 and J is TRBJ1-1; a possible D gene is TRBD1 (6 bases). CDR3 length: 12 amino acids. CDR1 DFQATT and CDR2 SNEGSKA come from the germline V gene (reference sequence). V dropped 6 bases and J dropped 4 bases, with 12 bases sitting between them. The chain's CDR3 is CSAPDRTTEAFF. CDR3 nucleotide sequence: TGCAGTGCCCCGGACAGAACCACTGAAGCTTTCTTT.

V is TRBV7-9 and J is TRBJ2-5; 14 nucleotides match TRBD2. Germline lookup yields CDR1 SEHNR and CDR2 FQNEAQ (reference sequence). V trimming: 1 base; J trimming: 1 base; junction bases outside the gene matches: 5. This CDR3 spans 18 amino acids. The CDR3 DNA reads TGTGCCAGCAGCTTAGGGCGACTAGCGGGAGGGCCCCAAGAGACCCAGTACTTC. This codes for CASSLGRLAGGPQETQYF.

The chain has TRBV6-1 and TRBJ1-5; TRBD1 matches 7 bases. The V and J ends lost 7 bases and 1 base, in that order; junction bases with no gene match: 13. Germline lookup yields CDR1 MNHNS and CDR2 SASEGT. The CDR3 has 17 residues. CDR3 in DNA: TGTGCCAGCATTGGCCAGGGGGAGATTCGGAGCAATCAGCCCCAGCATTTT. Translated: CASIGQGEIRSNQPQHF.

This clonotype was found a few times. The V and J genes are TRBV3-2 and TRBJ2-1; the D call of TRBD2 is as the table states it, not checked on the DNA. TRBV3-2 represents a pseudogene. The CDR3 consists of 15 residues. This CDR3 is CASSSERLAEGEQFF. Written as DNA, the CDR3 is TGTGCCAGCAGCTCAGAACGGCTAGCAGAGGGTGAGCAGTTCTTC.

The chain recombines TRBV27 with TRBJ1-4; D call uncertain. The CDR3 is 14 residues long. CDR1 is MNHEY and CDR2 is SMNVEV in the germline V gene (reference sequence). The V gene lost 4 bases and the J gene lost 4 bases, with 10 bases spanning the gap. The CDR3 protein is CASSSISSNEKLFF. The CDR3 bases are TGTGCCAGCAGTTCAATTAGTAGTAATGAAAAACTGTTTTTT.

This clonotype showed up many times. The rearrangement joins TRBV9 to TRBJ1-1, with 8 nucleotides matching TRBD1. With 3 bases clipped from V and 2 bases from J, the junction kept 6 bases outside the gene matches. Germline V gives CDR1 SGDLS, CDR2 YYNGEE. This CDR3 is 15 amino acids long. CDR3 DNA sequence: TGTGCCAGCAGCGGAGGACAGGGAGTAAACACTGAAGCTTTCTTT. Protein: CASSGGQGVNTEAFF.

This clonotype was observed a few times. A much larger clone differs from this one at a single base, so this may be a read error. The J gene is TRBJ1-4, the V gene TRBV14; 9 positions agree with TRBD1. This CDR3 contains 15 residues. Germline assignment: CDR1 SGHDN and CDR2 FVKESK. V was pared by 8 bases and J by 4 bases, with 8 bases of the junction left unmatched. In DNA, the CDR3 is TGTGCCAGCGGTCCTGGGACAGGGCGTAATGAAAAACTGTTTTTT. This codes for CASGPGTGRNEKLFF.